This TCR beta chain is from a study of blood T cell repertoires in COVID-19. Study details: The samples span acute and convalescent COVID-19 from the United States, Italy and Spain. T cells, B-cell-depleted T cells, or PBMCs supplied cDNA or gDNA.

Authors' processing steps: Scientists estimated how many nucleated cells there were by amplifying reference gene primers. Repertoires were generated with immunoSEQ multiplex PCR, while TCRdb's copy carries only in-frame clones and drops some. V and J calls and clone size are as listed in that table; D and trimming were resolved from the DNA. The table has some 300,000 clones, 65% to 90% seen once. CDR1 and CDR2 (germline): MGHRA, YSYEKL. The CDR3 has 17 amino acids. Trimming removed 1 base from V and 2 bases from J, with 16 bases in between. This receptor was obtained from a man aged 25-45 years who had recovered from COVID-19. The chain recombines TRBV4-1 with TRBJ2-3; D might be TRBD2 (5 bases). Sequencing was performed on PBMCs or T cells enriched from blood (not recorded which). In nucleotides, the CDR3 is TGCGCCAGCAGCCAAGGGCGGGCTAGACTTTCCACAGATACGCAGTATTTT. Protein: CASSQGRARLSTDTQYF.